The 21 T cell receptor beta chains in this list originate from one sample, sequenced in a study of Ad26.COV2.S vaccination and SARS-CoV-2 variants. Generated by immunoSEQ multiplex PCR, the TCRdb table keeps only in-frame clones and is missing some. The repertoire has about 350,000 clones, about 87% of them found once; the top ten carry around 5.8%. Noted treatment: roughly 19 received Ad26.COV2.S at low or high dose, single or two shots; five or six received placebo; per-sample allocation not given. Day 63 after the first vaccine or placebo injection was the time point for sampling. Sequences were derived from peripheral blood, sampled in a trial of Ad26.COV2.S vaccine versus placebo. The receptors here all came from a person aged 18-60 years who received the Ad26.COV2.S COVID-19 vaccine or a placebo.

The chain carries TRBV12-3 or TRBV12-4 and TRBJ2-3, with no clear D. The CDR3 is 12 residues long. V was trimmed by 6 bases and J by 2 bases, leaving 6 bases between them. Here the CDR3 reads CASSQTTDTQYF. The DNA for the CDR3 is TGTGCCAGCAGCCAGACCACAGATACGCAGTATTTT.

The rearrangement joins TRBV11-3 to TRBJ2-3, with 10 bases lining up with TRBD1. Germline V gene data show CDR1 as SGHNT and CDR2 as YENEEA. The J segment lost 2 bases and the V segment lost 1 base, leaving 6 bases of the junction unmatched. There are 17 residues in the CDR3. This CDR3 reads CASSLGETGGLTDTQYF. As DNA, the CDR3 is TGTGCCAGCAGCTTAGGGGAGACAGGGGGCCTCACAGATACGCAGTATTTT.

This rearrangement joins TRBV5-8 to TRBJ1-1; 8 bases fit TRBD1. Germline V gene sequence: CDR1 SGHTS, CDR2 YDEGEE. The trim removed 0 bases at V and 6 bases at J, leaving 7 bases unmatched. This CDR3 contains 15 residues. CDR3 in DNA: TGTGCCAGCAGCTTGGCCTCAGGGGGCCTGTCTGAAGCTTTCTTT. Residues: CASSLASGGLSEAFF.

The chain uses TRBV2 and TRBJ1-5, with 11 bases identical to TRBD1. The trim removed 4 bases at V and 4 bases at J, leaving 3 bases unmatched. Germline values: CDR1 SNHLY, CDR2 FYNNEI. There are 15 residues in the CDR3. The CDR3 DNA sequence: TGTGCCAGCAGTGGGGGGACAGGGGGGAATCAGCCCCAGCATTTT. It is translated as CASSGGTGGNQPQHF.

The V gene is TRBV18, the J gene TRBJ1-3; TRBD1 is a possible D gene (6 bases). Germline assignment: CDR1 KGHSH and CDR2 LQKENI. The V and J ends lost 3 bases and 0 bases respectively, with 9 bases between them. CDR3 length: 15 residues. As DNA, the CDR3 is TGTGCCAGCTCACCCACAGGGCTCTCTGGAAACACCATATATTTT. Amino acids: CASSPTGLSGNTIYF.

This clone occurred once. J is TRBJ2-3 and V is TRBV25-1; D unresolved. The CDR3 extends over 11 amino acids. Germline-derived CDR1 and CDR2 are MGHDK and SYGVNS. V lost 4 bases, J lost 5 bases, and 4 bases lay in between. Written as DNA, the CDR3 is TGTGCCAGCAGTGCCAGAGATACGCAGTATTTT. It encodes CASSARDTQYF.

As regards this clone: Other DNA sequences from this sample encode an identical CDR3 as well. This chain connects TRBV5-1 to TRBJ2-6; D unresolved. Germline lookup yields CDR1 SGHRS and CDR2 YFSETQ. The CDR3 is made up of 14 amino acids. V lost 0 bases, J lost 0 bases, and 1 base lay in between. The CDR3 loop reads CASSLDSGANVLTF. CDR3 DNA sequence: TGCGCCAGCAGCTTGGACTCTGGGGCCAACGTCCTGACTTTC.

J is TRBJ1-4 and V is TRBV29-1, with unresolved D. Trimming removed 7 bases from V and 0 bases from J, with 9 bases in between. This CDR3 region has 13 residues. Germline CDR1 is SQVTM and CDR2 is ANQGSEA. The CDR3 reads CSALASTNEKLFF. CDR3 bases: TGCAGCGCCCTAGCATCAACTAATGAAAAACTGTTTTTT.

J is TRBJ2-1 and V is TRBV6-1, with a possible D match to TRBD2 (5 bases). The germline CDR1 and CDR2 sequences are MNHNS and SASEGT. V was cut by 1 base and J by 5 bases, with 12 bases left in between. CDR3 length equals 15 residues. This CDR3 reads CASSEESGKHNEQFF. The CDR3 DNA sequence: TGTGCCAGCAGTGAAGAGTCGGGGAAACACAATGAGCAGTTCTTC.

The chain couples TRBV7-3 to TRBJ2-2, with 9 bases aligning to TRBD1. Germline V CDR1 and CDR2: SGHTA, FQGTGA. The ends lost 3 bases at V and 6 bases at J; junction bases unmatched: 8. The CDR3 length is 16 residues. In DNA form, the CDR3 reads TGTGCCAGCAGCTTCACCCGGGACAGGGTTCCCGGGGAGCTGTTTTTT. Translating gives CASSFTRDRVPGELFF. Full variable domain (remainder filled in from reference TRBV7-3 and TRBJ2-2): GAGVSQTPSNKVTEKGKYVELRCDPISGHTALYWYRQSLGQGPEFLIYFQGTGAADDSGLPNDRFFAVRPEGSVSTLKIQRTERGDSAVYLCASSFTRDRVPGELFFGEGSRLTVL.

This clone appeared a single time. V usage is TRBV6-5 and J usage is TRBJ1-6, with TRBD1 matching over 7 bases. This CDR3 has 11 amino acids. Trimming cost V 4 bases and J 18 bases; bases outside gene matches: 6. Germline V gene lookup returns CDR1 MNHEY and CDR2 SVGAGI. The DNA for the CDR3 is TGTGCCAGCAGTTTCCGGACAGGTTACCACTTT. Amino acid sequence: CASSFRTGYHF.

This rearrangement joins TRBV7-2 to TRBJ1-1; D perhaps matches TRBD1 (5 bases). The CDR3 is 14 residues long. Trimming took off 1 base at V and 5 bases at J, with 11 bases between the two ends. CDR1 SGHTA and CDR2 FQGNSA come from the germline V gene. The CDR3 region is CASSLGDFRTEAFF. As DNA, the CDR3 is TGTGCCAGCAGCTTAGGGGACTTCAGGACTGAAGCTTTCTTT. Complete variable domain (other parts from reference TRBV7-2 and TRBJ1-1): GAGVSQSPSNKVTEKGKDVELRCDPISGHTALYWYRQSLGQGLEFLIYFQGNSAPDKSGLPSDRFSAERTGGSVSTLTIQRTQQEDSAVYLCASSLGDFRTEAFFGQGTRLTVV.

V gene TRBV30 combines with J gene TRBJ2-2; 8 bases are shared with TRBD2. J gave up 0 bases and V 5 bases, and 2 bases lay outside the gene matches. Germline CDR1 reads GTSNPN; CDR2 reads SVGIG (reference sequence). The CDR3 runs 14 residues. CDR3 sequence: CAWQRGSNTGELFF. For the CDR3, the DNA is TGTGCCTGGCAGCGGGGGTCGAACACCGGGGAGCTGTTTTTT.

This chain uses TRBV11-2 with TRBJ2-7, with 7 bases matching TRBD2. This CDR3 spans 17 amino acids. V lost 3 bases, J lost 3 bases, and 14 bases stayed unmatched. Germline assignment: CDR1 SGHAT and CDR2 FQNNGV. CDR3 loop: CASSFYSGWGGNYEQYF. CDR3 nucleotides: TGTGCCAGCAGCTTCTATAGCGGGTGGGGAGGGAACTACGAGCAGTACTTC.

The V and J genes are TRBV3-1 (or the pseudogene TRBV3-2) and TRBJ2-7; 9 nucleotides align to TRBD1. V was pared by 4 bases and J by 6 bases, with 10 bases of the junction left unmatched. The CDR3 has 15 amino acids. Germline CDR1 reads LGHDT; CDR2 reads YNNKEL (reference sequence). In DNA, the CDR3 is TGTGCCAGCAGCCGGAGTGGACAGGGGCCCGGCGAGCAGTACTTC. It encodes CASSRSGQGPGEQYF.

The chain's CDR3 is CASSPMGLSYEQYF. The CDR3 DNA sequence: TGTGCCAGCAGCCCAATGGGCTTGTCCTACGAGCAGTACTTC. The chain couples TRBV4-2 to TRBJ2-7; D is undetermined. Trimming removed 4 bases from V and 1 base from J, with 11 bases in between. The germline V gene has CDR1 LGHNA and CDR2 YNFKEQ. The length of the CDR3 is 14 residues.

The chain recombines TRBV5-1 with TRBJ1-2; 8 bases fit TRBD1. Germline V gene data show CDR1 as SGHRS and CDR2 as YFSETQ. The CDR3 covers 13 residues. With 6 bases clipped from V and 5 bases from J, the junction kept 6 bases outside the gene matches. The CDR3 is CASTHGTGYGYTF. In nucleotides, the CDR3 is TGCGCCAGCACCCACGGGACAGGATATGGCTACACCTTC. The whole variable domain, remainder taken from reference TRBV5-1 and TRBJ1-2, is KAGVTQTPRYLIKTRGQQVTLSCSPISGHRSVSWYQQTPGQGLQFLFEYFSETQRNKGNFPGRFSGRQFSNSRSEMNVSTLELGDSALYLCASTHGTGYGYTFGSGTRLTVV.

The chain uses TRBV13 and TRBJ1-2; D gene ambiguous. Trimming pared 1 base from V and 10 bases from J, leaving 10 bases between. CDR1 is PRHDT, CDR2 FYEKMQ, per germline (reference sequence). The CDR3 is made up of 12 amino acids. The CDR3 bases are TGTGCCAGCAGCTTAGAGGGCGGTTACTACACCTTC. Protein product: CASSLEGGYYTF.

J is TRBJ2-2 and V is TRBV11-3; possible D gene TRBD2, 6 bases. Looked up from germline, CDR1 is SGHNT and CDR2 is YENEEA. Trimming stripped 6 bases from V and 7 bases from J, with 21 bases between. The CDR3 runs 16 residues. In nucleotides, the CDR3 is TGTGCCAGCAGTTATACCGGGACTCGAAATGGCGGGGAGCTGTTTTTT. This gives the protein CASSYTGTRNGGELFF.

The gene calls are TRBV6-5 and TRBJ1-2; the match to TRBD1 covers 9 bases. Germline CDR1 and CDR2: MNHEY and SVGAGI. V was pared by 4 bases and J by 4 bases, with 7 bases of the junction left unmatched. The CDR3 consists of 15 residues. The CDR3, as DNA: TGTGCCAGCAGTTCCCGGGACAGGGTAGGCTATGGCTACACCTTC. The encoded protein is CASSSRDRVGYGYTF.

In this sample, this clone turned up once. The chain combines TRBV28 with TRBJ1-1; D gene ambiguous. Germline V gene lookup returns CDR1 MDHEN and CDR2 SYDVKM. V lost 6 bases and J lost 11, with 19 bases in between. The CDR3 consists of 13 residues. CDR3 nucleotide sequence: TGTGCCAGCAGCCCAACCTCAATAAGCGGGGCTTTCTTT. Amino acid sequence: CASSPTSISGAFF.